This TCR beta chain was retrieved from a study of CD8 T cells in ankylosing spondylitis (dated by TCRdb to between 2016 and 2019). For the wider study: T cell receptor beta repertoires were profiled in healthy donors and ankylosing spondylitis patients so that disease-linked TCR variants could be found. The whole study cohort included 85 to 120 healthy donors and about two dozen ankylosing spondylitis patients. Peripheral blood was sampled, and synovial fluid was additionally collected from ankylosing spondylitis patients. What the study reported, not specific to this receptor: Significant enrichment of the disease-linked clones was reported in matched synovial fluid samples from ankylosing spondylitis patients. In peripheral blood, the disease-linked clones were found at relatively low frequencies and had a CD8+ phenotype. Some TCR beta motif variants had previously been reported in synovial fluid and blood of reactive arthritis patients, which suggested common disease-initiation mechanisms. A TCR beta motif made up of eight or nine highly homologous amino acid variants appeared to be characteristic of blood from ankylosing spondylitis patients.

The reads were generated on an Illumina HiSeq 2500. TCR beta libraries were prepared by quantitative 5'-RACE with molecular barcodes. The authors' pipeline ran thus. To identify disease-linked TCR variants, a new computational method was used, one built on a probabilistic model of VDJ rearrangement. Using fastp at Q25 and MiXCR, TCRdb reprocessed the public reads and kept productive beta chains. Each entry merges the rows of one CDR3 protein and shows their most common DNA and genes. Here the V and J calls rest on TCRdb's processing, not on the authors' analysis. This sample has approximately 38,000 distinct CDR3 sequences in its table, and around 2.9% of those were observed once. Clones ranked in the top ten supply about 4.5% of the sample. The germline V gene specifies SGDLS as CDR1 and YYNGEE as CDR2. The cysteine opens and the phenylalanine closes a CDR3 of 16 amino acids. The CDR3 DNA has 48 bases and is translated from base 1. V drops 2 bases and J drops 3 bases, leaving 14 bases in between.

Ten or more counts support this clonotype. This receptor's antigen is unknown. No base quality information exists; no much larger clone differs at one position. The chain was built from TRBV9 and TRBJ2-2; TRBD1 could be the D gene, as 5 bases match. The sample comprised blood, either unsorted or a sorted T cell fraction (not recorded which). This sequence originates from a male donor with ankylosing spondylitis or in good health (not recorded which). The DNA is TGTGCCAGCAGCGTTCGACAGCGCCGGGACACCGGGGAGCTGTTTTTT. This codes for CASSVRQRRDTGELFF.